This T cell receptor beta chain is from a study of T cell repertoires in cytomegalovirus infection. The overall study: CMV infection together with matching HLA type was indicated by public TCR beta signatures. Points from the study as a whole: Clonotypes of TCR beta that were HLA-C-restricted and CMV-specific dominated the ex vivo response.

MiXCR, run by TCRdb on the reads, gives a single entry per CDR3 protein. This sample carries 650,000 to 900,000 distinct CDR3 sequences, roughly 33% of them seen once, and the ten largest clones take around 11%. In its sample, this clonotype was seen a few times. The antigen is unknown. This CDR3 spans 15 amino acids. CDR1 SGHVS and CDR2 FNYEAQ come from the germline V gene. V dropped 2 bases and J dropped 2 bases, with 10 bases sitting between them. The specimen comprised cultured CD8+ T cells from PBMCs, sampled from culture after CMV antigen stimulation. The chain links TRBV7-6 to TRBJ2-1; D ambiguous. The receptor was isolated from a human donor in good health (CMV status not recorded). Some clones in this sample may be carry-over from other donors' samples. CDR3 bases: TGTGCCAGCAGCTTACTCAAGGGTACCTACAATGAGCAGTTCTTC. Its protein is CASSLLKGTYNEQFF.